The clone carrying this T cell receptor beta chain was found a few times. What it binds is not known. This record belongs to a study of cytomegalovirus exposure and HLA in healthy donors. General study results and limits: A reported reduction in N-insertions relative to the roughly 670-donor mean was seen in an Asian-associated ancestry cluster in a later analysis.

CDR1 and CDR2 (germline): SEHNR, FQNEAQ (reference sequence). V shed 5 bases and J 6 bases; nucleotides not matched to a gene: 2. The CDR3 has 13 residues. Primers included in the PCR were 60 Vbeta and 13 Jbeta primers. Method: immunoSEQ multiplex PCR; TCRdb's copy keeps in-frame clones and lacks some. Of approximately 110,000 clones listed, about 78% were seen once; the top ten hold about 7.8%. The chain has TRBV7-9 and TRBJ2-3, with TRBD2 identical over 10 bases. Source material: PBMCs. This sequence was found in a middle-aged woman in good health and CMV-seropositive. CDR3 amino acids: CASSGTSDDTQYF. In nucleotides, the CDR3 is TGTGCCAGCAGCGGGACTAGCGATGATACGCAGTATTTT.